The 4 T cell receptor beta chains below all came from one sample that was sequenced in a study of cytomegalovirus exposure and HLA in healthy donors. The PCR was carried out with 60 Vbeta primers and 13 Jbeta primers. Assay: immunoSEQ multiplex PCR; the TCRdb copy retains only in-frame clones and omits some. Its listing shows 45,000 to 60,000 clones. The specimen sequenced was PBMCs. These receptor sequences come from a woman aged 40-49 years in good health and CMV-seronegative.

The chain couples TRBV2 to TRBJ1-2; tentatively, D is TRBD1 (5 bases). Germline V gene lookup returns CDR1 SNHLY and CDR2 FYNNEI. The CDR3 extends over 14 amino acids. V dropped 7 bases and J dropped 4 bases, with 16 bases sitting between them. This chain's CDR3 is CASTDRGPLYGYTF. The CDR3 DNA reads TGTGCCAGCACAGATAGGGGTCCCCTCTATGGCTACACCTTC.

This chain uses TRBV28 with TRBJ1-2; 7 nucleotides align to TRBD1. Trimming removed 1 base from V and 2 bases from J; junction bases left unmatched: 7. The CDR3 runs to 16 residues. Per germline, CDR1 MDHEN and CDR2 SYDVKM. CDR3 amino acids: CASSLLSSGGNYGYTF. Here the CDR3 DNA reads TGTGCCAGCAGTTTATTGAGCTCAGGGGGGAACTATGGCTACACCTTC.

The CDR3 DNA follows: TGTGCCATCAGTGAGTCGGCTAGCGGGAACACCGGGGAGCTGTTTTTT. Amino acid sequence: CAISESASGNTGELFF. The chain is built from TRBV10-3 and TRBJ2-2; 7 bases are a match to TRBD2. Germline CDR1 is ENHRY and CDR2 is SYGVKD. CDR3 length: 16 residues. The V segment lost 0 bases and the J segment 1 base; nucleotides outside the gene matches: 2.

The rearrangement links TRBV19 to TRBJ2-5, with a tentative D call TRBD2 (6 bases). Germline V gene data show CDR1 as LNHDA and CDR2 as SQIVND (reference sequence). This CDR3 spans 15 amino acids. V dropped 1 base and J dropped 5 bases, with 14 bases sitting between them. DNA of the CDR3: TGTGCCAGTAGTATAGCCGGGACCGCGGGGGAGACCCAGTACTTC. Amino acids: CASSIAGTAGETQYF.